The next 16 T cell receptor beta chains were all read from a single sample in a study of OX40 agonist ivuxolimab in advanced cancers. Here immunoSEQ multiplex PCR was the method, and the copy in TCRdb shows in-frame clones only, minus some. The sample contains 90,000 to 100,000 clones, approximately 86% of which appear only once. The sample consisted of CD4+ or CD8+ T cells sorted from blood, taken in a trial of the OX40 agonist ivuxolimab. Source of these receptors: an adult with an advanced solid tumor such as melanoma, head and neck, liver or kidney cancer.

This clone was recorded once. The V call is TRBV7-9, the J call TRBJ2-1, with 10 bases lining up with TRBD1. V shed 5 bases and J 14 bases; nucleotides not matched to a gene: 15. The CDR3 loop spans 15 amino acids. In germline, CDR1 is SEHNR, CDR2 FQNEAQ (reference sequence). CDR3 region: CASSPPGDRGRKKFF. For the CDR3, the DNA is TGTGCCAGCAGCCCCCCGGGGGACAGGGGACGGAAGAAGTTCTTC.

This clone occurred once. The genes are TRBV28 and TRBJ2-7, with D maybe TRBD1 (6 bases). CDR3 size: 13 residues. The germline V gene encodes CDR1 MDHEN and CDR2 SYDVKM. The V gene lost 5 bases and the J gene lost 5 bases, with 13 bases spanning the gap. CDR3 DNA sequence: TGTGCCAGCAGTCTCTCGGACAGCAACGAGCAGTACTTC. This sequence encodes CASSLSDSNEQYF.

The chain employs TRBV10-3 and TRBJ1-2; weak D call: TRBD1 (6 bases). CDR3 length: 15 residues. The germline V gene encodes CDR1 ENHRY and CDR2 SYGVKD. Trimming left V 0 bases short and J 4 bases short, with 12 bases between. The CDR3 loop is CAISESWGDTYGYTF. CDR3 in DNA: TGTGCCATCAGTGAGTCTTGGGGGGACACCTATGGCTACACCTTC.

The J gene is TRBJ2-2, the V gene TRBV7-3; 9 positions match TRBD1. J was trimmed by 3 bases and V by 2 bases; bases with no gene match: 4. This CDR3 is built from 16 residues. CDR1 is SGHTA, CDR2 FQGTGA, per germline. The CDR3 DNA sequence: TGTGCCAGCAGCTTACTACAGGGGGCTGACACCGGGGAGCTGTTTTTT. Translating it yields CASSLLQGADTGELFF.

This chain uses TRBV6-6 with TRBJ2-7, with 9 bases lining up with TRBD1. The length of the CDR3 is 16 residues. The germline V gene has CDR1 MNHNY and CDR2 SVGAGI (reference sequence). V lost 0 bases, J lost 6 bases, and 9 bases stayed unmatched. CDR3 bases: TGTGCCAGCAGTTACTCGTCGGGACAGGGTACCGGCGAGCAGTACTTC. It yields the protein CASSYSSGQGTGEQYF.

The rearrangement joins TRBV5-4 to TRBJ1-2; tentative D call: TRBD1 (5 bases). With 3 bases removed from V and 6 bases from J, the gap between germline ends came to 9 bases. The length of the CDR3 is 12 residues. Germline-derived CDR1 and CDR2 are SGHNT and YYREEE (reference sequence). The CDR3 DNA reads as TGTGCCAGCAGCTCTACAGGAAATGGCTACACCTTC. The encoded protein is CASSSTGNGYTF.

For the CDR3, the DNA is TGTGCCATCAGTGCAGGGGAGGACGAGACCCAGTACTTC. Residues: CAISAGEDETQYF. The chain joins TRBV10-3 to TRBJ2-5; D may be TRBD1 or TRBD2 (6 bases each). Germline CDR1 and CDR2: ENHRY and SYGVKD. The germline V and J ends were trimmed by 4 bases and 5 bases, with 11 bases remaining between them. CDR3 length equals 13 residues.

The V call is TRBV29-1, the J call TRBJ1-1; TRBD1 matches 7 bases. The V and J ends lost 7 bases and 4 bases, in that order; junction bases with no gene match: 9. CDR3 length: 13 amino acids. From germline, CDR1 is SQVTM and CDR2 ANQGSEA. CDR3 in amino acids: CSALGQAGTEAFF. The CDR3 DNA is TGCAGCGCCCTCGGACAGGCGGGCACTGAAGCTTTCTTT.

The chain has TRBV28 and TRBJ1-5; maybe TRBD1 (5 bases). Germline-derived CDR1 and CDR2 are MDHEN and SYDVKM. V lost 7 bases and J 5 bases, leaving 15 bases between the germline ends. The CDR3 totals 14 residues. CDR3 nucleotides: TGTGCCAGCACCACAGGAGGCAGCTATCAGCCCCAGCATTTT. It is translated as CASTTGGSYQPQHF.

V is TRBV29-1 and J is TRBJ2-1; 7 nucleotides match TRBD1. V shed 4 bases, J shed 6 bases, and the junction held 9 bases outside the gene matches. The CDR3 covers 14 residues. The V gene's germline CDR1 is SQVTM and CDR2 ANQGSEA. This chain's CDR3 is CSVGRQGRGNEQFF. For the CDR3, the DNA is TGCAGCGTTGGTAGACAGGGACGGGGCAATGAGCAGTTCTTC.

The CDR3 loop is CASSMSTDMNTEAFF. CDR3 DNA: TGTGCCAGTAGTATGTCGACAGACATGAACACTGAAGCTTTCTTT. The chain has TRBV19 and TRBJ1-1; weak D call: TRBD1 (5 bases). Germline assignment: CDR1 LNHDA and CDR2 SQIVND (reference sequence). Trimming took off 3 bases at V and 0 bases at J, with 11 bases between the two ends. This CDR3 is 15 amino acids long.

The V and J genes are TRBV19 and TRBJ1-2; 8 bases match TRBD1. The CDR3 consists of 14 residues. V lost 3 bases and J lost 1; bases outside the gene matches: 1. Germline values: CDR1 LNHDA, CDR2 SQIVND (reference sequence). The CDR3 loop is CASSIDRGNYGYTF. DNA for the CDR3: TGTGCCAGTAGTATCGACAGGGGTAACTATGGCTACACCTTC.

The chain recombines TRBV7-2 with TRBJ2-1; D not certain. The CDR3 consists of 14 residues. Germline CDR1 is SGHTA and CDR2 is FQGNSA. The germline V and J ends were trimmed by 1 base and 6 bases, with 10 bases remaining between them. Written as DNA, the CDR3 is TGTGCCAGCAGCTTAGGCCCCCCCATCAATGAGCAGTTCTTC. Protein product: CASSLGPPINEQFF.

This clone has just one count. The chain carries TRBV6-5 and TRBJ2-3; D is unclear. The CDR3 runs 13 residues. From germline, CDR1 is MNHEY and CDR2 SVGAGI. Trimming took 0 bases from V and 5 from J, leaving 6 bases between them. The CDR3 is CASSYSRRDTQYF. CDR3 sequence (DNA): TGTGCCAGCAGTTACTCGAGGCGAGATACGCAGTATTTT.

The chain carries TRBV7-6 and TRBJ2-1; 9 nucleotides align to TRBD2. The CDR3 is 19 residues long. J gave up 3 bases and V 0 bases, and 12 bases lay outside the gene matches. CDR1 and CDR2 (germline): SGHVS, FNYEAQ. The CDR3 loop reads CASSLAGPLGAGGYNEQFF. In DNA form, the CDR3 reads TGTGCCAGCAGCTTAGCGGGCCCCTTGGGAGCGGGAGGCTACAATGAGCAGTTCTTC.

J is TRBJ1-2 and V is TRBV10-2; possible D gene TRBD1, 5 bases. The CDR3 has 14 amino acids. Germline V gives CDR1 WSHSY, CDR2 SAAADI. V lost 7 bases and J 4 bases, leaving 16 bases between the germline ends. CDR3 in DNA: TGCGCCAGCAAGGAGGGGAGGGATCTCTATGGCTACACCTTC. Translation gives CASKEGRDLYGYTF.